The subject of this entry is one TCR beta chain. Its antigen is currently unknown. The sample originates from a study of shared clonotypes between healthy human individuals. About the study: Donor composition was a couple of women and a few men, aged 18 to 49.

Study conclusions and caveats: Donors were few, which limited the genetic and exposure-history diversity represented. Against clonotypes common to all four donors, non-shared ones had lower generation probabilities.

The study drew all its donors from Caucasian adults living in Nashville, Tennessee. TCRdb's table, derived via immunoSEQ multiplex PCR, lists solely in-frame clones and lacks some. Of over 2 million clones in the sample, approximately 95% are singletons; the top ten hold more than 0.1%. CDR3 length: 14 amino acids. V lost 0 bases to trimming and J lost 15 bases; unmatched junction nucleotides: 10. CDR1 is MNHNY and CDR2 is SVGAGI in the germline V gene (reference sequence). Sequencing was done on a sample of naive CD4+ T cells sorted from blood. Sample subset: CD45RA+ positively selected. The sequence was obtained from a man between 18 and 35 years old in good health. The rearrangement links TRBV6-6 to TRBJ2-1; 8 bases line up with TRBD1. CDR3 nucleotides: TGTGCCAGCAGTTACTCGAGAGGACAGGGAATGGTGTTCTTC. This codes for CASSYSRGQGMVFF.